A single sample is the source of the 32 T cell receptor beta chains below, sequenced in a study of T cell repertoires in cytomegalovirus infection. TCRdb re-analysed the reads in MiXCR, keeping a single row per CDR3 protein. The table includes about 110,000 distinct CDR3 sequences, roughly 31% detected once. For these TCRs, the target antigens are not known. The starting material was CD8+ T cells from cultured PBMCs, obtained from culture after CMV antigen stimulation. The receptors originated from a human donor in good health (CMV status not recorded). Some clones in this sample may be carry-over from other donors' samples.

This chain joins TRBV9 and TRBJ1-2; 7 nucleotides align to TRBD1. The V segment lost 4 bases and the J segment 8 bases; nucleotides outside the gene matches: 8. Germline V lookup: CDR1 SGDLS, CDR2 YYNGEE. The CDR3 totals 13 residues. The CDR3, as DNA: TGTGCCAGCAGCCCCGACAGGGATGGCGGCTACACCTTC. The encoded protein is CASSPDRDGGYTF.

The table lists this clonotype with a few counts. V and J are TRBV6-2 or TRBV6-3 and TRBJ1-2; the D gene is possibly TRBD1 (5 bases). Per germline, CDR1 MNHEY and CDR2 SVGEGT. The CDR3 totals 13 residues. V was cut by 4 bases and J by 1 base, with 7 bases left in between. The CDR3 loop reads CASSWDFNYGYTF. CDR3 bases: TGTGCCAGCAGTTGGGACTTTAACTATGGCTACACCTTC.

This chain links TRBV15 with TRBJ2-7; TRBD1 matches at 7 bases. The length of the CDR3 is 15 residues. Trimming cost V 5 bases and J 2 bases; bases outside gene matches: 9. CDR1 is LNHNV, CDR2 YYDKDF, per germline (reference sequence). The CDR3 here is CATSGDSPSPYEQYF. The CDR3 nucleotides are TGTGCCACCAGCGGGGACAGTCCTTCCCCCTACGAGCAGTACTTC.

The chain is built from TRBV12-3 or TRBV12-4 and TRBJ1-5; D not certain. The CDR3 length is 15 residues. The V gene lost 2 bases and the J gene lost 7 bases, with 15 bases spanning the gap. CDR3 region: CASSLSGSNGQPQHF. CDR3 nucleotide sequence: TGTGCCAGCAGTTTATCGGGCAGTAATGGACAGCCCCAGCATTTT.

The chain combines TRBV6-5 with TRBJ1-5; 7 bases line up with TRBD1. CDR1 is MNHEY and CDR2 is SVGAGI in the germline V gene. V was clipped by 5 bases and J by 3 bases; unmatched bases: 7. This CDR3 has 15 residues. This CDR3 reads CASSPGQALNQPQHF. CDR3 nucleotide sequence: TGTGCCAGCAGTCCCGGACAGGCCCTCAATCAGCCCCAGCATTTT.

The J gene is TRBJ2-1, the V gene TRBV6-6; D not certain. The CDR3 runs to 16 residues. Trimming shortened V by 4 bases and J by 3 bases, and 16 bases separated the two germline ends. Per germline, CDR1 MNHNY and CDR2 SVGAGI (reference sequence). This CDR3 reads CASSSAGRYGYNEQFF. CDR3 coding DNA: TGTGCCAGCAGTTCCGCTGGAAGGTATGGCTACAATGAGCAGTTCTTC.

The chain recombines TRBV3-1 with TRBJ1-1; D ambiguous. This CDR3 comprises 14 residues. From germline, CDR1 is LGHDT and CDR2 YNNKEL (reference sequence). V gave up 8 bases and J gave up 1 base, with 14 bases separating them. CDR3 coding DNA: TGTGCCAGCGCAGAAGTGGCGGGGAACACTGAAGCTTTCTTT. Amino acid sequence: CASAEVAGNTEAFF. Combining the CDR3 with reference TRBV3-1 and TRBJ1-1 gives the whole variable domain DTAVSQTPKYLVTQMGNDKSIKCEQNLGHDTMYWYKQDSKKFLKIMFSYNNKELIINETVPNRFSPKSPDKAHLNLHINSLELGDSAVYFCASAEVAGNTEAFFGQGTRLTVV.

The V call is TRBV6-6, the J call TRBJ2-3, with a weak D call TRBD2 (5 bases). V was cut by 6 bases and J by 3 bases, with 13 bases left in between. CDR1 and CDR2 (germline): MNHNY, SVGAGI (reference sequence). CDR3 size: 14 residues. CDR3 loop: CASSGPRGTDTQYF. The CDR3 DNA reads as TGTGCCAGCAGCGGGCCAAGAGGGACAGATACGCAGTATTTT.

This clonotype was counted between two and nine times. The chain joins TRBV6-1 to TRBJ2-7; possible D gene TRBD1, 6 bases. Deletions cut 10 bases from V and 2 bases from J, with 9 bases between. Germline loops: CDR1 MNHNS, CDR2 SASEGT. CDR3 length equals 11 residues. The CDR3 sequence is CATRGAYEQYF. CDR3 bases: TGTGCCACCAGGGGCGCCTACGAGCAGTACTTC.

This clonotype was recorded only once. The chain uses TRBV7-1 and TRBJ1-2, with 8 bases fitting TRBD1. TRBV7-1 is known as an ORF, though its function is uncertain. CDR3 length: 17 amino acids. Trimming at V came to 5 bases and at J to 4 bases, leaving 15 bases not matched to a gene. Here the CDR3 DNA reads TGTGCCAGCAGCCCTGGGACAGGTGCCCTGTTCTCCTATGGCTACACCTTC. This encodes CASSPGTGALFSYGYTF.

Written as DNA, the CDR3 is TGTGCCAGCAGCTCGCCGACAGGTACCCTGCGCTACGAGCAGTACTTC. Translating it yields CASSSPTGTLRYEQYF. The chain joins TRBV7-4 to TRBJ2-7, with a weak D call TRBD1 (6 bases). CDR3 length: 16 residues. The germline gives CDR1 SGHVT, CDR2 SQSDAQ. Trimming removed 4 bases from V and 3 bases from J, with 19 bases in between.

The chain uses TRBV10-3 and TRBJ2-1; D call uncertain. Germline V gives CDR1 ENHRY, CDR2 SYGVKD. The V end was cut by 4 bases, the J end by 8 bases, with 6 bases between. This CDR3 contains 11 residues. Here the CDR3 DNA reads TGTGCCATCAGTGTCGGCGATGAGCAGTTCTTC. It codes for CAISVGDEQFF.

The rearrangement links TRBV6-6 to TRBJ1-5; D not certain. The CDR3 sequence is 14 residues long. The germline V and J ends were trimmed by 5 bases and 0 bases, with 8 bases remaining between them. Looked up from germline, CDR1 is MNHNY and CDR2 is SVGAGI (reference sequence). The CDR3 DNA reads TGTGCCAGCAGTGGCTTATATAGCAATCAGCCCCAGCATTTT. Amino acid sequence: CASSGLYSNQPQHF.

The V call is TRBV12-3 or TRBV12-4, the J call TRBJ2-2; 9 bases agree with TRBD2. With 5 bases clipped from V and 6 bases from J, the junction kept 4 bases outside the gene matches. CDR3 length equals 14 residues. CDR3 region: CASSPSGGPGELFF. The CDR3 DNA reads TGTGCCAGCAGTCCGAGCGGGGGGCCCGGGGAGCTGTTTTTT.

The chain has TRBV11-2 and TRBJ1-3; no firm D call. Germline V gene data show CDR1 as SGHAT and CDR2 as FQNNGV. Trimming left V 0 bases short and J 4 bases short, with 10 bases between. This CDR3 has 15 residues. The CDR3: CASSLDKFTGNTIYF. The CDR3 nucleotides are TGTGCCAGCAGCTTAGATAAATTTACCGGAAACACCATATATTTT.

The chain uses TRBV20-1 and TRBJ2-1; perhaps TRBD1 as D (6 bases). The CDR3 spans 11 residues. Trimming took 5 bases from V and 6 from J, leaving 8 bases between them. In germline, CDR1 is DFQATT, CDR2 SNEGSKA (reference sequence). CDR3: CSALGGNEQFF. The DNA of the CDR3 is TGCAGTGCTCTAGGGGGCAATGAGCAGTTCTTC.

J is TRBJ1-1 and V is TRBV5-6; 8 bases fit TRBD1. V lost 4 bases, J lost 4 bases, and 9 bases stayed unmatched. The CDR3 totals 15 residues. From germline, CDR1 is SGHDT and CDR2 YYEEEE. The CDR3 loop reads CASSDVGQEGTEAFF. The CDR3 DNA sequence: TGTGCCAGCAGCGACGTGGGACAGGAGGGCACTGAAGCTTTCTTT.

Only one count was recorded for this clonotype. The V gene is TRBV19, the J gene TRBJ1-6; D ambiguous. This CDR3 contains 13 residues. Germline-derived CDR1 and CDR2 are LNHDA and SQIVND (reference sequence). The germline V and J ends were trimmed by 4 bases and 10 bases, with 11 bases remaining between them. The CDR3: CASSSRVESPLHF. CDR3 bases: TGTGCCAGTAGTAGCCGAGTGGAGTCACCCCTCCACTTT.

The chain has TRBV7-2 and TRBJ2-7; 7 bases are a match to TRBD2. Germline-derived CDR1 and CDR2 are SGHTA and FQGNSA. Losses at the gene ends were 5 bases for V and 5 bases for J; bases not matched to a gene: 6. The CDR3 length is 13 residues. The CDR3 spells CASSTGLGNEQYF. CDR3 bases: TGTGCCAGCAGCACTGGACTAGGAAACGAGCAGTACTTC.

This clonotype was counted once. The CDR3 bases are TGTGCCAGCAGTCTGCGCCCCAATGAGCAGTTCTTC. This translates into CASSLRPNEQFF. The V call is TRBV6-2 or TRBV6-3, the J call TRBJ2-1; no firm D call. CDR3 length: 12 residues. The germline V gene has CDR1 MNHEY and CDR2 SVGEGT. V dropped 5 bases and J dropped 6 bases, with 8 bases sitting between them.

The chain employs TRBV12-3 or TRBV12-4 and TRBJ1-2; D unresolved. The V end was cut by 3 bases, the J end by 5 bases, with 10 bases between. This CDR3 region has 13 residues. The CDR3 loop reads CASSLSGAYGYTF. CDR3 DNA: TGTGCCAGCAGTTTGTCGGGAGCGTATGGCTACACCTTC.

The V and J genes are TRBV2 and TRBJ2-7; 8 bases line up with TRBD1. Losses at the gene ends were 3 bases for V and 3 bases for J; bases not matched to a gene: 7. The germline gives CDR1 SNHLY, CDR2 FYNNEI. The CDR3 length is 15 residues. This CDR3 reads CASSESTGVDYEQYF. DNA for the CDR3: TGTGCCAGCAGTGAGTCGACAGGGGTGGACTACGAGCAGTACTTC.

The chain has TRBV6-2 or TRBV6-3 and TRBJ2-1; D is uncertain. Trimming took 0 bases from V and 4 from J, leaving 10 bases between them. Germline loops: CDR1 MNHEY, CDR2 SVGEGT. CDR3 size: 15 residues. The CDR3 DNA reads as TGTGCCAGCAGTTACTCGTCGCTGACTTACAATGAGCAGTTCTTC. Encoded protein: CASSYSSLTYNEQFF.

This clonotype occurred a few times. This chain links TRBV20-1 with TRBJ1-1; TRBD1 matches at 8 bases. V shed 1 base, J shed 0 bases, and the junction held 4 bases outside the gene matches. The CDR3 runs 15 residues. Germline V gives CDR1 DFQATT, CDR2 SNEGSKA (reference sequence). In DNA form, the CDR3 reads TGCAGTGCTAGAGGGCGACAGGGGATGAACACTGAAGCTTTCTTT. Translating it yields CSARGRQGMNTEAFF.

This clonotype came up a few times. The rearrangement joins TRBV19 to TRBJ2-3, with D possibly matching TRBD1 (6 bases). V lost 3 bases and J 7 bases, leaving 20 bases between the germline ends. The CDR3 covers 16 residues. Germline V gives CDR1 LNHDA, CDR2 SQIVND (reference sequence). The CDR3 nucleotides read TGTGCCAGTAGTATCGAAGGGGGTCAAGCGCAGAATACGCAGTATTTT. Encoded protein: CASSIEGGQAQNTQYF.

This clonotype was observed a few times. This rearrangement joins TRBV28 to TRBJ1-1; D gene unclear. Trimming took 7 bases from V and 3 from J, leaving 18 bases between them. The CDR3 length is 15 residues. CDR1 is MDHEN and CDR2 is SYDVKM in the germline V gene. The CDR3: CASTGVSAPHTEAFF. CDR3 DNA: TGTGCCAGCACCGGGGTATCGGCGCCCCACACTGAAGCTTTCTTT.

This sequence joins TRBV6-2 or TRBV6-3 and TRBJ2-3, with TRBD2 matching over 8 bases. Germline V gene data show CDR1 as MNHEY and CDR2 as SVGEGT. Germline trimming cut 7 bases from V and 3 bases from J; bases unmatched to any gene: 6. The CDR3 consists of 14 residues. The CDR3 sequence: CASTLSGETDTQYF. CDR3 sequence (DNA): TGTGCCAGCACCCTTAGCGGGGAAACAGATACGCAGTATTTT.

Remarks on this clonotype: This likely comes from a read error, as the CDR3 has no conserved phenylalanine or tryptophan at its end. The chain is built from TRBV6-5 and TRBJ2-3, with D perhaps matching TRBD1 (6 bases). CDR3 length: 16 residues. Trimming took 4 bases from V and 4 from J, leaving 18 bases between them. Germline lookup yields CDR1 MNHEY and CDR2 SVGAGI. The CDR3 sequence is CASSSPNRVGSDTQYS. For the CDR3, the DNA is TGTGCCAGCAGTTCACCCAACAGGGTTGGGTCAGATACGCAGTATTCT.

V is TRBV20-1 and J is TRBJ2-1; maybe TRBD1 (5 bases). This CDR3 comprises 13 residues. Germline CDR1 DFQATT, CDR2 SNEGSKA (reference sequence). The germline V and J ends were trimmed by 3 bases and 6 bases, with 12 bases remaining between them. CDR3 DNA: TGCAGTGCTAGGGTAGGGGCCCCCAATGAGCAGTTCTTC. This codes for CSARVGAPNEQFF.

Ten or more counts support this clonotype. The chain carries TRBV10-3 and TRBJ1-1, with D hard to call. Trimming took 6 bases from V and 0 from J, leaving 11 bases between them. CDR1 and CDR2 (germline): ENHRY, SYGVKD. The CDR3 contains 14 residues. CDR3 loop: CAIRDGPMNTEAFF. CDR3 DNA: TGTGCCATCAGGGACGGACCTATGAACACTGAAGCTTTCTTT.

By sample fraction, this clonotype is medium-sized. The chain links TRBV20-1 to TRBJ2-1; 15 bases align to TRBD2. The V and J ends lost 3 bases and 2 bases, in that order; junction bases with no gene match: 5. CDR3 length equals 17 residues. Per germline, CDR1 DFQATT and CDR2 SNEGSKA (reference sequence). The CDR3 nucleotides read TGCAGTGCTAGGGGACTAGCGGGGGGAGGCGCCTACAATGAGCAGTTCTTC. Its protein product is CSARGLAGGGAYNEQFF.

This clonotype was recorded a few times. Here the CDR3 DNA reads TGTGCCAGCAGCCAAGTTTGGACAGGGGATTCACCCCTCCACTTT. Residues: CASSQVWTGDSPLHF. The chain recombines TRBV3-1 with TRBJ1-6; 9 bases are shared with TRBD1. CDR1 and CDR2 from the germline V gene are LGHDT and YNNKEL (reference sequence). The CDR3 runs 15 residues. V dropped 1 base and J dropped 8; count of bases not matched to a gene: 3.